Reported below is one T cell receptor (beta chain). Its antigen is currently unknown. This CDR3 has 13 amino acids. V was clipped by 5 bases and J by 5 bases, with 10 bases between them. Germline CDR1 is SGHTA and CDR2 is FQGTGA. Sequencing used immunoSEQ multiplex PCR; TCRdb keeps in-frame clones, though not all of them. Here the sample spans about 25,000 clones, around 88% being singletons. These data come from a study of T cells in localized non-small cell lung cancer. Study-level findings and limits: Appearances in adjacent lung were noted for a median 57 of the top 100 tumor clones. Prolonged overall survival went with higher T cell density in the blood.

The material sequenced was peripheral blood, taken before any cancer treatment. The sequence derives from a male donor aged 60 or over with stage II squamous cell lung carcinoma. The V call is TRBV7-3, the J call TRBJ2-1, with D maybe TRBD2 (6 bases). The CDR3 DNA reads as TGTGCCAGCAGCCCAGGAGGGAACAATGAGCAGTTCTTC. Its protein is CASSPGGNNEQFF.